This is a list of T cell receptor beta chains from one sample in a study of cytomegalovirus exposure and HLA in healthy donors. Produced via immunoSEQ multiplex PCR; TCRdb's table is partial and in-frame only. This table holds 150,000 to 200,000 clones, 75% to 80% found once. Input material: PBMCs. The receptors shown here come from a female donor in good health and CMV-seronegative. Both conserved end residues are part of each CDR3. A D gene is named only where the DNA matches it firmly. Clone size is not always given. Where it is, it says once, few, many or a class for expanded clones.

v_call	j_call	clone_size	d_call	cdr3_nt	cdr3_aa
TRBV7-9	TRBJ2-4	NA	TRBD1	TGTGCCAGCAGCCCGACAGGGGCCAAAAACATTCAGTACTTC	CASSPTGAKNIQYF
TRBV29-1	TRBJ1-1	NA	TRBD1	TGCGGCGTTGAAGGGACAGCCACAAACACTGAAGCTTTCTTT	CGVEGTATNTEAFF
TRBV10-3	TRBJ2-1	NA	TRBD2	TGTGCCACATCTACTAGCGGGCGTAACAATGAGCAGTTCTTC	CATSTSGRNNEQFF
TRBV2	TRBJ1-5	NA	NA	TGTGCCAGCAGTGGGAGTAGCAATCAGCCCCAGCATTTT	CASSGSSNQPQHF
TRBV5-4	TRBJ2-5	NA	NA	TGTGCCAGCAGTGGCCAGGTTCAAGAGACCCAGTACTTC	CASSGQVQETQYF
TRBV28	TRBJ2-5	once	TRBD1	TGTGCCAGCACCATGACAGGGATCCAAGAGACCCAGTACTTC	CASTMTGIQETQYF
TRBV14	TRBJ2-1	NA	TRBD2	TGTGCCAGCAGCCACCCAGGAAGGGGACTAGCGGCGGATGAGCAGTTCTTC	CASSHPGRGLAADEQFF
TRBV5-1	TRBJ1-2	NA	TRBD1	TGCGCCAGCAGCGGGCGGACAGGGGGCGGCGGCTACACCTTC	CASSGRTGGGGYTF
TRBV2	TRBJ2-7	NA	TRBD2	TGTGCCAGCAGTGAGGGGCTAGCGGGAACCTACGAGCAGTACTTC	CASSEGLAGTYEQYF
TRBV4-2	TRBJ1-1	once	NA	TGTGCCAGCAGCCAAGACAGTGGCACTGAAGCTTTCTTT	CASSQDSGTEAFF
TRBV6-5	TRBJ2-7	NA	TRBD1	TGTGCCAGCAGTGGAGACAGGGGAAGCTACGAGCAGTACTTC	CASSGDRGSYEQYF
TRBV6-1	TRBJ2-5	NA	NA	TGTGCCAGCAGTAGAGGAGGTGGGGAGACCCAGTACTTC	CASSRGGGETQYF
TRBV29-1	TRBJ2-2	NA	TRBD1	TGCAGCGTTAGGGGGCAGGGCGTCAACACCGGGGAGCTGTTTTTT	CSVRGQGVNTGELFF
TRBV5-1	TRBJ2-2	NA	NA	TGCGCCAGCAGCGTCCGGGACATAAACACCGGGGAGCTGTTTTTT	CASSVRDINTGELFF
TRBV27	TRBJ1-1	NA	TRBD1	TGTGCCAGCAGTCGGGACAGAATGAACACTGAAGCTTTCTTT	CASSRDRMNTEAFF
TRBV10-3	TRBJ2-7	NA	TRBD2	TGTGCCATCAGTGAGCCGGGACTAGCTCCCTACGAGCAGTACTTC	CAISEPGLAPYEQYF
TRBV28	TRBJ2-5	NA	TRBD2	TGTGCCAGCAGAGCCGGACTAGCGGGATTGGAGACCCAGTACTTC	CASRAGLAGLETQYF
TRBV6-5	TRBJ1-1	few	NA	TGTGCCAGCAGTTACTCGAGCGAATCCACTGAAGCTTTCTTT	CASSYSSESTEAFF
TRBV4-3	TRBJ2-4	few	NA	TGCGCCAGCAGCCAGGGGGCGATAGCCAAAAACATTCAGTACTTC	CASSQGAIAKNIQYF
TRBV29-1	TRBJ2-1	few	NA	TGCAGCGTCGCACTCGGGGGAGTCAGTAATGAGCAGTTCTTC	CSVALGGVSNEQFF
TRBV5-4	TRBJ2-7	NA	TRBD1	TGTGCCAGCAGTTACTCAGGGGGCGGCTCCTACGAGCAGTACTTC	CASSYSGGGSYEQYF
TRBV5-1	TRBJ1-5	NA	NA	TGCGCCAGCAGCTTGTCAGGGGTAAATCAGCCCCAGCATTTT	CASSLSGVNQPQHF
TRBV5-1	TRBJ2-3	NA	TRBD2	TGCGCCAGCAGCTTGATGGGGACTAGCGGGGGGATAGATACGCAGTATTTT	CASSLMGTSGGIDTQYF
TRBV6-6	TRBJ2-6	NA	NA	TGTGCCAGCACAAACGAACAGGCTGGGGCCAACGTCCTGACTTTC	CASTNEQAGANVLTF
TRBV5-1	TRBJ1-1	NA	NA	TGCGCCAGCAGCGCGGGGATGAACACTGAAGCTTTCTTT	CASSAGMNTEAFF
TRBV4-1	TRBJ1-1	NA	NA	TGCGCCAGCAGCCAGAGCCCGGGACAGAACACTGAAGCTTTCTTT	CASSQSPGQNTEAFF
TRBV5-8	TRBJ2-3	few	NA	TGTGCCAGCAGCATGCGGGGTTTGGATACGCAGTATTTT	CASSMRGLDTQYF
TRBV7-9	TRBJ1-1	few	NA	TGTTCCAGCAGTTCACAGGGCGAGGTCACTGAAGCTTTCTTT	CSSSSQGEVTEAFF
TRBV5-1	TRBJ2-1	NA	NA	TGCGCCAGCAGCACCGGGGTTAACAATAATGAGCAGTTCTTC	CASSTGVNNNEQFF
TRBV5-1	TRBJ1-2	once	TRBD1	TGCGCCAGCAGCTCCAAACAGGGGGTCTATGGCTACACCTTC	CASSSKQGVYGYTF
TRBV28	TRBJ2-3	NA	NA	TGTGCCAGCAGTCACCACTCACGTAGTACGTATACAGATACGCAGTATTTT	CASSHHSRSTYTDTQYF
TRBV9	TRBJ2-1	NA	TRBD2	TGTGCCAGCAGCGTCGCCCCCGCGGCGGGAGGGATCAATGAGCAGTTCTTC	CASSVAPAAGGINEQFF
TRBV5-1	TRBJ2-2	NA	TRBD1	TGCGCCAGCAGCTTGGAGCCCGACAGGGTTCCCGGGGAGCTGTTTTTT	CASSLEPDRVPGELFF
TRBV2	TRBJ2-3	NA	TRBD2	TGTGCCAGCAGGACTAGCGGGAGTATGTCAGATACGCAGTATTTT	CASRTSGSMSDTQYF
TRBV6-1	TRBJ2-5	few	TRBD2	TGTGCCAGCAGTGAGTGGACTAGCGGGGAAGAGACCCAGTACTTC	CASSEWTSGEETQYF
TRBV15	TRBJ1-1	NA	NA	TGTGCCACCAGCAGAGATCGATTGCCGGGGACTGAAGCTTTCTTT	CATSRDRLPGTEAFF
TRBV2	TRBJ1-5	NA	TRBD1	TGTGCCAGCAGTTTTAACAGGGGGAAGGATAGCAATCAGCCCCAGCATTTT	CASSFNRGKDSNQPQHF
TRBV28	TRBJ2-1	NA	TRBD1	TGTGCCGAGGCCCCGGCAGGGGGTTACAATGAGCAGTTCTTC	CAEAPAGGYNEQFF
TRBV6-5	TRBJ1-2	NA	TRBD1	TGTGCCAGCAGTTACGAAGGACAGGGGGTCTATGGCTACACCTTC	CASSYEGQGVYGYTF
TRBV5-1	TRBJ1-1	few	TRBD1	TGCGCCAGCAGCCCTGTGACAGGGGTGAACACTGAAGCTTTCTTT	CASSPVTGVNTEAFF
TRBV29-1	TRBJ2-7	once	NA	TGCAGCGGCTCGACAGGCCCCTACGAGCAGTACTTC	CSGSTGPYEQYF
TRBV7-5	TRBJ2-7	NA	NA	TGTGCCAGAAGCATAGATCTAACTTTGACTATCCGCGGGAGGGAAGGCGAGCAGTACTTC	CARSIDLTLTIRGREGEQYF
TRBV7-9	TRBJ1-1	NA	TRBD1	TGTGCCAGCAGCTCCGACAGGGGGCCGGCTGAAGCTTTCTTT	CASSSDRGPAEAFF
TRBV6-6	TRBJ1-2	once	NA	TGTGCCAGCAGTCTCGGTACCTATGGCTACACCTTC	CASSLGTYGYTF
TRBV15	TRBJ2-1	NA	NA	TGTGCCACCAGCAGAATCACAGGGAATGAGCAGTTCTTC	CATSRITGNEQFF